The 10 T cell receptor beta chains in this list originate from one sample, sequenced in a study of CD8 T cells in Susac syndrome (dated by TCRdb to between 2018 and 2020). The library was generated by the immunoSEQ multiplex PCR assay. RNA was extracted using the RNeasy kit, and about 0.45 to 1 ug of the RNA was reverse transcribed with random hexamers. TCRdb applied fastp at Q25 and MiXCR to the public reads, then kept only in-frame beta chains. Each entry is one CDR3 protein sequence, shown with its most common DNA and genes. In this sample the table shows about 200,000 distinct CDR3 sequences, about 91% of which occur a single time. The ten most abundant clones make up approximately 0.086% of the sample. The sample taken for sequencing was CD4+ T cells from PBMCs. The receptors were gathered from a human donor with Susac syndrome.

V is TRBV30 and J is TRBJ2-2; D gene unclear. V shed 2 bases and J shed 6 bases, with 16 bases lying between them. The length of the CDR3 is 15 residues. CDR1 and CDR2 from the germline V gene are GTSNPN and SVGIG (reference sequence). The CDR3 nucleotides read TGTGCCTGGAGTTTACCGGTTTATAAGTCCGGGGAGCTGTTTTTT. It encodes CAWSLPVYKSGELFF.

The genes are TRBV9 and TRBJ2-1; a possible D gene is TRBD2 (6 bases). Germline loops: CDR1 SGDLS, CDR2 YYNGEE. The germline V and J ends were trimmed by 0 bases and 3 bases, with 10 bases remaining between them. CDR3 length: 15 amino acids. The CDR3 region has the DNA TGTGCCAGCAGCGTAGGGGACTCTCTCTACAATGAGCAGTTCTTC. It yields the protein CASSVGDSLYNEQFF.

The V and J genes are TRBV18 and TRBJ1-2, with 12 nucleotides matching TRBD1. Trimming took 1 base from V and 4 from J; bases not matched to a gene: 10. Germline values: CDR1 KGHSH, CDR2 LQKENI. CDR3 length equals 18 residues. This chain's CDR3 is CASSPLNTGTGGVYGYTF. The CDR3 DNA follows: TGTGCCAGCTCACCACTAAACACCGGGACAGGGGGCGTCTATGGCTACACCTTC.

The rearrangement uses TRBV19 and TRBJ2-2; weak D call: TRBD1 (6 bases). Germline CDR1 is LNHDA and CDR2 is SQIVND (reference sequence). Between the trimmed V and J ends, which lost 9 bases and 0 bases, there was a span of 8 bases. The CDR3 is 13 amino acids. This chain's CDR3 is CASRGPNTGELFF. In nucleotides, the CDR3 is TGTGCCAGCAGGGGCCCGAACACCGGGGAGCTGTTTTTT.

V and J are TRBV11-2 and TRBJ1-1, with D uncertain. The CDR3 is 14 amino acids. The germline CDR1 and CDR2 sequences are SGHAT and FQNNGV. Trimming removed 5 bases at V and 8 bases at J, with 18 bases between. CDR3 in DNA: TGTGCCAGCAGCCTCGAACCATTCACGGCAGAAGCTTTCTTT. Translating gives CASSLEPFTAEAFF.

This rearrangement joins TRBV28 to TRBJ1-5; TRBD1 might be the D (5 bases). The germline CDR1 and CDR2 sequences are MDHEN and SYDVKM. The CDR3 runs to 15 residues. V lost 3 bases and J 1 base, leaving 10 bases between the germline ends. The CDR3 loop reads CASSFRQGSNQPQHF. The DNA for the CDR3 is TGTGCCAGCAGTTTTCGCCAGGGAAGCAATCAGCCCCAGCATTTT.

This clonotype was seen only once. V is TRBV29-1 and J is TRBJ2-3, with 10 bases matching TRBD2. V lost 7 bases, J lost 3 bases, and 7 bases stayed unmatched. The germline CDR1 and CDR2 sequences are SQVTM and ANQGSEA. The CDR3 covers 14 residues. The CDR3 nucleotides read TGCAGCGGCCGACTTAGCGGGAGGACAGATACGCAGTATTTT. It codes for CSGRLSGRTDTQYF.

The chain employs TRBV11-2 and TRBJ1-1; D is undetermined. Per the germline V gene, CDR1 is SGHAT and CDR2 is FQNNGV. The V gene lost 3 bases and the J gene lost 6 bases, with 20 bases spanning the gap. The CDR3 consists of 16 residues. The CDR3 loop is CASSLKGSTLGAEAFF. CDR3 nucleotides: TGTGCCAGCAGCTTGAAGGGCTCCACCCTTGGAGCTGAAGCTTTCTTT. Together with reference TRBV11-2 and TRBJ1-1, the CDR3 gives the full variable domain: EAGVAQSPRYKIIEKRQSVAFWCNPISGHATLYWYQQILGQGPKLLIQFQNNGVVDDSQLPKDRFSAERLKGVDSTLKIQPAKLEDSAVYLCASSLKGSTLGAEAFFGQGTRLTVV.

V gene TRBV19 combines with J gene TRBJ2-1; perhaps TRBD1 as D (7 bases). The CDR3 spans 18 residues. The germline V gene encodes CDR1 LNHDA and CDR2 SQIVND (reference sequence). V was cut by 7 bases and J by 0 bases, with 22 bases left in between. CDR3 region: CASKGGRREASSYNEQFF. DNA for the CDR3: TGTGCCAGTAAAGGGGGCAGGAGGGAGGCGAGCTCCTACAATGAGCAGTTCTTC.

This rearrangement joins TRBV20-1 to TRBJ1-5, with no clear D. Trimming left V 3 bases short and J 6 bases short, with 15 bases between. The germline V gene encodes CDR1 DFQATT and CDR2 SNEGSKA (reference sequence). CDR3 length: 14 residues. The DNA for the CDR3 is TGCAGTGCTAGTTTAGACTTTAACACTCAGCCCCAGCATTTT. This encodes CSASLDFNTQPQHF.